This T cell receptor (beta chain) derives from a study of blood T cell repertoires in COVID-19. The CDR3 totals 14 residues. J lost 7 bases, V lost 6 bases, and 4 bases had no gene match. Germline values: CDR1 SGHTA, CDR2 FQGNSA. Repertoires were generated with immunoSEQ multiplex PCR, while TCRdb's copy carries only in-frame clones and drops some. The sample contains approximately 220,000 clones, about four fifths of which appear only once. This receptor was taken from a woman between 40 and 55 years old with acute COVID-19. The V call is TRBV7-2, the J call TRBJ2-2, with 11 nucleotides matching TRBD2. Sample: PBMCs or T cells enriched from blood (not recorded which). In nucleotides, the CDR3 is TGTGCCAGCAGGTCACTAGCGGGGGTCGGGGAGCTGTTTTTT. It yields the protein CASRSLAGVGELFF.